Below are 29 T cell receptor beta chains sequenced from a single sample in a study of CD8 T cells in ankylosing spondylitis. No cognate antigen is known for these TCRs. TCRdb reprocessed the 5' RACE reads via MiXCR and lists one record per CDR3 protein. Among about 840,000 distinct CDR3 sequences listed, 10% to 15% were seen once. Study outcomes and limitations: A TCR beta motif made of eight highly homologous variants seemed typical of ankylosing spondylitis blood.

The sequenced sample consisted of blood, either unsorted or a sorted T cell fraction (not recorded which). Source of these receptors: a male donor with ankylosing spondylitis.

The rearrangement uses TRBV27 and TRBJ2-7; 7 nucleotides align to TRBD1. The CDR3 length is 15 residues. Trimming removed 5 bases from V and 6 bases from J; junction bases left unmatched: 13. Germline-derived CDR1 and CDR2 are MNHEY and SMNVEV (reference sequence). The CDR3 nucleotides are TGTGCCAGCAGTAGAGTGACAGGGCAGGTAGGCGAGCAGTACTTC. This gives the protein CASSRVTGQVGEQYF.

This clonotype was seen more than once but under ten times. This rearrangement joins TRBV7-6 to TRBJ2-7; a weak D match, TRBD1 (6 bases). CDR1 is SGHVS, CDR2 FNYEAQ, per germline. The CDR3 contains 13 residues. V lost 2 bases, J lost 3 bases, and 8 bases lay in between. CDR3 in DNA: TGTGCCAGCAGCTTAACGACAGGCTACGAGCAGTACTTC. Its translation: CASSLTTGYEQYF.

This clonotype appeared a few times. V is TRBV18 and J is TRBJ1-5; possibly TRBD1 for D (6 bases). Germline values: CDR1 KGHSH, CDR2 LQKENI. The V and J ends lost 6 bases and 7 bases respectively, with 13 bases between them. The CDR3 runs 13 residues. The CDR3 region has the DNA TGTGCCAGCTCCAGGGACATCCGACAGCCCCAGCATTTT. It yields the protein CASSRDIRQPQHF.

This clonotype was seen many times. The gene calls are TRBV12-3 or TRBV12-4 and TRBJ2-5, with D possibly TRBD1 on 6 matching bases. The CDR3 sequence is 13 residues long. Trimming stripped 3 bases from V and 5 bases from J, with 10 bases between. The DNA of the CDR3 is TGTGCCAGCAGTTTCAGGGGTGCCGAGACCCAGTACTTC. Translating it yields CASSFRGAETQYF.

This sequence joins TRBV7-2 and TRBJ1-5; D is perhaps TRBD1 (6 bases). V was cut by 3 bases and J by 11 bases, with 17 bases left in between. CDR3 size: 14 residues. Germline CDR1 SGHTA, CDR2 FQGNSA. As DNA, the CDR3 is TGTGCCAGCAGCTTCCAAGGGGGGGCCGAAGCCCAGCATTTT. Amino acid sequence: CASSFQGGAEAQHF.

In this sample, this clonotype turned up a few times. The chain couples TRBV29-1 to TRBJ2-3, with D uncertain. V shed 7 bases and J shed 0 bases, with 11 bases lying between them. Germline V gene sequence: CDR1 SQVTM, CDR2 ANQGSEA. The CDR3 spans 13 residues. The CDR3 is CSGRIPSTDTQYF. CDR3 bases: TGCAGCGGCCGGATCCCCAGCACAGATACGCAGTATTTT.

The J gene is TRBJ2-5, the V gene TRBV7-6, with TRBD1 matching over 8 bases. Germline V gives CDR1 SGHVS, CDR2 FNYEAQ. The CDR3 spans 16 residues. The V segment lost 3 bases and the J segment 2 bases; nucleotides outside the gene matches: 8. The CDR3 reads CASSFGGRGRQETQYF. In DNA form, the CDR3 reads TGTGCCAGCAGCTTTGGGGGCAGGGGGCGGCAAGAGACCCAGTACTTC.

This clonotype has only a few counts. J is TRBJ2-2 and V is TRBV10-3; TRBD1 agrees at 7 bases. The CDR3 sequence is 14 residues long. V lost 10 bases to trimming and J lost 4 bases; unmatched junction nucleotides: 9. Per the germline V gene, CDR1 is ENHRY and CDR2 is SYGVKD. DNA of the CDR3: TGTGCCACCAGGGACAGAATCTCCACCGGGGAGCTGTTTTTT. Translating gives CATRDRISTGELFF.

This clonotype was seen only once. The junction departs from germline at one end; a sequencing error may be responsible. This chain uses TRBV7-8 with TRBJ2-7; 9 nucleotides agree with TRBD2. The CDR3 is 16 residues long. Looked up from germline, CDR1 is SGHVS and CDR2 is FQNEAQ. The CDR3 nucleotides read TGTGCCAGCATCTTAGGCCCAAGGGTAGCGGGAGACGAGCAGTACTTC. This sequence encodes CASILGPRVAGDEQYF.

This sequence joins TRBV6-2 or TRBV6-3 and TRBJ2-7, with D possibly being TRBD2 (5 bases). V lost 7 bases and J lost 6, with 16 bases in between. The V gene's germline CDR1 is MNHEY and CDR2 SVGEGT. This CDR3 comprises 13 residues. DNA for the CDR3: TGTGCCAGCATGGCACTCGGGATTGGCGAGCAGTACTTC. Its translation is CASMALGIGEQYF.

The chain couples TRBV27 to TRBJ2-7; 7 bases are a match to TRBD1. The length of the CDR3 is 16 residues. J gave up 0 bases and V 3 bases, and 8 bases lay outside the gene matches. Germline assignment: CDR1 MNHEY and CDR2 SMNVEV (reference sequence). In DNA, the CDR3 is TGTGCCAGCAGTTTCCTCGACAGGGCAAGCTCCTACGAGCAGTACTTC. It codes for CASSFLDRASSYEQYF.

This chain links TRBV20-1 with TRBJ1-4; D call uncertain. Trimming pared 6 bases from V and 5 bases from J, leaving 19 bases between. Germline V gene lookup returns CDR1 DFQATT and CDR2 SNEGSKA (reference sequence). CDR3 size: 15 residues. CDR3 DNA sequence: TGCAGTGCACCCCTGCGGCGGGGTTCGAATGAAAAACTGTTTTTT. Protein product: CSAPLRRGSNEKLFF.

This clonotype was seen a handful of times. The CDR3 spells CASRLQGAYGYTF. The CDR3 DNA follows: TGTGCCAGCAGACTCCAGGGTGCTTATGGCTACACCTTC. The chain is built from TRBV2 and TRBJ1-2, with a weak D call TRBD1 (5 bases). Deletions cut 6 bases from V and 5 bases from J, with 13 bases between. The CDR3 spans 13 residues. Looked up from germline, CDR1 is SNHLY and CDR2 is FYNNEI.

J is TRBJ2-7 and V is TRBV7-2; 9 bases fit TRBD1. The germline V gene has CDR1 SGHTA and CDR2 FQGNSA. V lost 5 bases, J lost 5 bases, and 7 bases stayed unmatched. The CDR3 totals 14 residues. In nucleotides, the CDR3 is TGTGCCAGCAGCCCAAGGACAGGGGCCGACGAGCAGTACTTC. This translates into CASSPRTGADEQYF.

In this sample, this clonotype turned up many times. The V call is TRBV4-3, the J call TRBJ1-1; no clear D. The CDR3 covers 14 residues. From germline, CDR1 is LGHNA and CDR2 YSLEER. V shed 1 base and J shed 1 base, with 7 bases lying between them. The CDR3 spells CASSQGLTNTEAFF. The CDR3 nucleotides read TGCGCCAGCAGCCAAGGGTTAACGAACACTGAAGCTTTCTTT.

This chain connects TRBV7-2 to TRBJ2-1, with D maybe TRBD2 (6 bases). This CDR3 is built from 15 residues. Trimming left V 1 base short and J 7 bases short, with 14 bases between. The V gene's germline CDR1 is SGHTA and CDR2 FQGNSA. The CDR3 loop is CASSLDWGEWNEQFF. In DNA, the CDR3 is TGTGCCAGCAGCTTAGATTGGGGGGAATGGAATGAGCAGTTCTTC.

This clonotype was counted ten times or more. The chain joins TRBV5-1 to TRBJ1-4; D perhaps matches TRBD1 (5 bases). This CDR3 contains 16 residues. Between the trimmed V and J ends, which lost 0 bases and 4 bases, there was a span of 13 bases. Germline lookup yields CDR1 SGHRS and CDR2 YFSETQ. This chain's CDR3 is CASSLVSGRLNEKLFF. CDR3 nucleotides: TGCGCCAGCAGCTTGGTTTCGGGACGCCTTAATGAAAAACTGTTTTTT. Using reference TRBV5-1 and TRBJ1-4 for the parts outside the CDR3, the full variable domain is KAGVTQTPRYLIKTRGQQVTLSCSPISGHRSVSWYQQTPGQGLQFLFEYFSETQRNKGNFPGRFSGRQFSNSRSEMNVSTLELGDSALYLCASSLVSGRLNEKLFFGSGTQLSVL.

This clonotype was seen many times. This chain joins TRBV6-5 and TRBJ1-2; 10 nucleotides match TRBD1. The CDR3 is 18 residues long. V shed 0 bases, J shed 1 base, and the junction held 8 bases outside the gene matches. CDR1 and CDR2 from the germline V gene are MNHEY and SVGAGI. The CDR3 DNA is TGTGCCAGCAGTTACTCGATTGGACAGGGGGGCTTTAACTATGGCTACACCTTC. Translation gives CASSYSIGQGGFNYGYTF.

The gene calls are TRBV20-1 and TRBJ1-4, with no clear D. Between the trimmed V and J ends, which lost 4 bases and 8 bases, there was a span of 11 bases. The CDR3 is made up of 12 amino acids. Germline V gene data show CDR1 as DFQATT and CDR2 as SNEGSKA (reference sequence). CDR3 loop: CSAKMGWEKLFF. Written as DNA, the CDR3 is TGCAGTGCTAAAATGGGTTGGGAAAAACTGTTTTTT.

The chain recombines TRBV6-1 with TRBJ2-7; TRBD2 aligns across 8 bases. CDR1 MNHNS and CDR2 SASEGT come from the germline V gene. CDR3 size: 17 residues. J lost 0 bases, V lost 3 bases, and 10 bases had no gene match. CDR3 sequence (DNA): TGTGCCAGCAGTGAGAGGGTGAGCGGGAGTATCTCCTACGAGCAGTACTTC. Its protein product is CASSERVSGSISYEQYF.

This clonotype was observed a handful of times. This sequence joins TRBV20-1 and TRBJ2-5, with 7 positions matching TRBD2. The CDR3 consists of 13 residues. V was clipped by 6 bases and J by 4 bases; unmatched bases: 8. The germline CDR1 and CDR2 sequences are DFQATT and SNEGSKA (reference sequence). The CDR3 is CSAIQERGETQYF. The CDR3 nucleotides read TGCAGTGCCATCCAGGAGCGGGGAGAGACCCAGTACTTC.

There are a few counts of this clonotype. The chain couples TRBV20-1 to TRBJ1-5, with D possibly matching TRBD1 (5 bases). The CDR3 is 15 residues long. The germline CDR1 and CDR2 sequences are DFQATT and SNEGSKA (reference sequence). V shed 0 bases and J shed 2 bases, with 11 bases lying between them. The DNA for the CDR3 is TGCAGTGCTAGAGATGATACAGGAGGCAATCAGCCCCAGCATTTT. It encodes CSARDDTGGNQPQHF.

This clonotype showed up just a few times. The chain links TRBV10-3 to TRBJ2-7; 7 positions match TRBD1. CDR1 is ENHRY, CDR2 SYGVKD, per germline. V gave up 8 bases and J gave up 4 bases; unmatched junction bases: 8. This CDR3 spans 13 amino acids. CDR3 in DNA: TGTGCCATCCGACAGGGAATGGTGTACGAGCAGTACTTC. It is translated as CAIRQGMVYEQYF.

A few counts support this clonotype. The rearrangement uses TRBV6-1 and TRBJ1-2, with no clear D. Trimming pared 6 bases from V and 1 base from J, leaving 12 bases between. This CDR3 spans 14 amino acids. The V gene's germline CDR1 is MNHNS and CDR2 SASEGT. DNA for the CDR3: TGTGCCAGCAGCCGGAGGGCGAATAACTATGGCTACACCTTC. It translates to CASSRRANNYGYTF.

The chain couples TRBV12-3 or TRBV12-4 to TRBJ2-4; D gene uncertain. Trimming cost V 5 bases and J 1 base, with 9 bases left between them. The CDR3 totals 14 residues. In nucleotides, the CDR3 is TGTGCCAGCAGTCCCCTTAGGGCCAAAAACATTCAGTACTTC. Protein sequence: CASSPLRAKNIQYF.

In its sample, this clonotype was seen a few times. The J gene is TRBJ2-7, the V gene TRBV7-2, with D uncertain. This CDR3 region has 15 residues. Trimming removed 6 bases at V and 1 base at J, with 16 bases between. Germline V gene lookup returns CDR1 SGHTA and CDR2 FQGNSA. The CDR3 protein is CASSPAPGNSYEQYF. In nucleotides, the CDR3 is TGTGCCAGCAGTCCAGCGCCAGGCAATTCCTACGAGCAGTACTTC.

This clonotype was recorded only once. Given a much more abundant clone one base away, this may be a read error. The rearrangement uses TRBV5-1 and TRBJ1-1; 10 bases align to TRBD1. The V gene's germline CDR1 is SGHRS and CDR2 YFSETQ. The CDR3 is 12 residues long. V gave up 4 bases and J gave up 12 bases; unmatched junction bases: 6. CDR3 in amino acids: CASSAGQGETFF. CDR3 bases: TGCGCCAGCAGCGCCGGACAGGGGGAAACTTTCTTT.

This rearrangement joins TRBV29-1 to TRBJ1-2; maybe TRBD1 (6 bases). This CDR3 comprises 14 residues. Looked up from germline, CDR1 is SQVTM and CDR2 is ANQGSEA. Trimming left V 6 bases short and J 4 bases short, with 18 bases between. CDR3: CSVADRFGSYGYTF. The CDR3 nucleotides read TGCAGCGTGGCTGACAGGTTTGGGAGCTATGGCTACACCTTC. Combining the CDR3 with reference TRBV29-1 and TRBJ1-2 gives the whole variable domain SAVISQKPSRDICQRGTSLTIQCQVDSQVTMMFWYRQQPGQSLTLIATANQGSEATYESGFVIDKFPISRPNLTFSTLTVSNMSPEDSSIYLCSVADRFGSYGYTFGSGTRLTVV.

In its sample, this clonotype was seen a few times. V usage is TRBV6-5 and J usage is TRBJ1-1; D not certain. This CDR3 comprises 12 residues. Trimming shortened V by 2 bases and J by 6 bases, and 7 bases separated the two germline ends. Germline CDR1 and CDR2: MNHEY and SVGAGI. The CDR3 sequence is CASSYPQSEAFF. The CDR3 coding sequence is TGTGCCAGCAGTTACCCCCAGTCTGAAGCTTTCTTT.